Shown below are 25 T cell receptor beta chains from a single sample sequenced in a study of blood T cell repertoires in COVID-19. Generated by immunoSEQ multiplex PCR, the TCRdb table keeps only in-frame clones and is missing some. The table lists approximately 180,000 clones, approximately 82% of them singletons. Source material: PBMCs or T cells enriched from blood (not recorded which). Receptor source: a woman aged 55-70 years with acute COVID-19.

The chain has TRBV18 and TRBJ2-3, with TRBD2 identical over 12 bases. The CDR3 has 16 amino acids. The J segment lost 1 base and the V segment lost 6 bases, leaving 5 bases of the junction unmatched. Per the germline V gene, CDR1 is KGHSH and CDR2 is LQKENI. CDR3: CASSQRLAGGTDTQYF. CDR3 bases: TGTGCCAGCTCCCAGAGACTAGCGGGGGGCACAGATACGCAGTATTTT.

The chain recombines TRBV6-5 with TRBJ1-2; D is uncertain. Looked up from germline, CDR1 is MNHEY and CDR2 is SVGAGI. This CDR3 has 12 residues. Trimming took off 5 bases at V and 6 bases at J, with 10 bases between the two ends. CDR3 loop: CASSQRGDGYTF. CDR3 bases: TGTGCCAGCAGTCAAAGAGGTGATGGCTACACCTTC.

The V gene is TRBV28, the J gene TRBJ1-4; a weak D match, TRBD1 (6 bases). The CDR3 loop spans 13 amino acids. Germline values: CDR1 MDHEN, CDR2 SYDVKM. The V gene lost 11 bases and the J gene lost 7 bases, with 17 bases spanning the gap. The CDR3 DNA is TGTGCCGCCAAGGGGGGGGCTCGTGAAAAACTGTTTTTT. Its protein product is CAAKGGAREKLFF.

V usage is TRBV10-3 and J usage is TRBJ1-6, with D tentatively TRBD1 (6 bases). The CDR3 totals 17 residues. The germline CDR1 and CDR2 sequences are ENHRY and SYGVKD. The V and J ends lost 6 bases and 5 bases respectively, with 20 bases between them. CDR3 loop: CAISLNRAEVDNSPLHF. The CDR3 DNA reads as TGTGCCATCAGCCTAAACAGGGCTGAAGTGGATAATTCACCCCTCCACTTT.

The CDR3 DNA is TGTGCCAGCAGTTCCTTGGACAGGGTGGATGGCTACACCTTC. This codes for CASSSLDRVDGYTF. The genes are TRBV28 and TRBJ1-2; 8 bases are shared with TRBD1. V shed 4 bases and J 6 bases; nucleotides not matched to a gene: 7. The germline CDR1 and CDR2 sequences are MDHEN and SYDVKM. The CDR3 has 14 amino acids.

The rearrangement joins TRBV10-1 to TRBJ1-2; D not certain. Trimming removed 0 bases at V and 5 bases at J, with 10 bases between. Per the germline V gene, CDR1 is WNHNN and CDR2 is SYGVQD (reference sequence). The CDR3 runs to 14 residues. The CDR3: CASSESTDAYGYTF. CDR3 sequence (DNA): TGCGCCAGCAGTGAGTCGACTGACGCTTATGGCTACACCTTC.

CDR3 in DNA: TGCGCCAGCAGCCAGATGACATCCTCTAATGAAAAACTGTTTTTT. Its translation is CASSQMTSSNEKLFF. The J gene is TRBJ1-4, the V gene TRBV4-3, with no clear D. The CDR3 is 15 residues long. The V gene's germline CDR1 is LGHNA and CDR2 YSLEER. The ends were cut back, 3 bases at V and 3 bases at J, with 11 bases in the middle.

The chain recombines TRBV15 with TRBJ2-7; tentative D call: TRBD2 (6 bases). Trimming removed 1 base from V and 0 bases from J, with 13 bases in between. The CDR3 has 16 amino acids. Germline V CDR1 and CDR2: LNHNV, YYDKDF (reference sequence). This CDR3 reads CATSRGGTPSSYEQYF. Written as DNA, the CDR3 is TGTGCCACCAGCAGAGGTGGGACTCCTTCCTCCTACGAGCAGTACTTC.

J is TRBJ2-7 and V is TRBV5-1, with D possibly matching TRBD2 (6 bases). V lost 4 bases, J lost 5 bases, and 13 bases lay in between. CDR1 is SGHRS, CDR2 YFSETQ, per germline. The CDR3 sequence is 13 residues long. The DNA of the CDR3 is TGCGCCAGCAGCCGCGGGGACGGCGACGAGCAGTACTTC. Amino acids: CASSRGDGDEQYF. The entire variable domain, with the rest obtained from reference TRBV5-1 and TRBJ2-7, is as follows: KAGVTQTPRYLIKTRGQQVTLSCSPISGHRSVSWYQQTPGQGLQFLFEYFSETQRNKGNFPGRFSGRQFSNSRSEMNVSTLELGDSALYLCASSRGDGDEQYFGPGTRLTVT.

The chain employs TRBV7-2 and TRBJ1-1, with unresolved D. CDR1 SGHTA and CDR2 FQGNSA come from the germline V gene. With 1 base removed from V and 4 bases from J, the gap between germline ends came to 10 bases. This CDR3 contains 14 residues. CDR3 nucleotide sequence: TGTGCCAGCAGCTTAGTTCTCGAGGGCACTGAAGCTTTCTTT. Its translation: CASSLVLEGTEAFF.

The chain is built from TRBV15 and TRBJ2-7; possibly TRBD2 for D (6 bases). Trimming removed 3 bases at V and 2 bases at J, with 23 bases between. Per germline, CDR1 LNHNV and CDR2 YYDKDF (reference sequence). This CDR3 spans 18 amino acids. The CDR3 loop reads CATSRASGGGGVPYEQYF. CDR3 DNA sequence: TGTGCCACCAGCAGGGCTTCCGGTGGGGGAGGCGTCCCCTACGAGCAGTACTTC.

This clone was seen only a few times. CDR3: CASSVGGTSGAQETQYF. CDR3 bases: TGTGCCAGCAGCGTAGGAGGAACTAGCGGGGCCCAAGAGACCCAGTACTTC. V gene TRBV9 combines with J gene TRBJ2-5; 10 nucleotides match TRBD2. CDR3 length equals 17 residues. Germline CDR1 reads SGDLS; CDR2 reads YYNGEE. V shed 0 bases, J shed 1 base, and the junction held 6 bases outside the gene matches.

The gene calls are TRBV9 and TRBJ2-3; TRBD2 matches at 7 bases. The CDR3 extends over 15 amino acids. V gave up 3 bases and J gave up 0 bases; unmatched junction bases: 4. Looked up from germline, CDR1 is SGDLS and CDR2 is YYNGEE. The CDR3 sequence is CASSASGTSTDTQYF. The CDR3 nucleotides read TGTGCCAGCAGCGCTAGCGGAACTAGCACAGATACGCAGTATTTT.

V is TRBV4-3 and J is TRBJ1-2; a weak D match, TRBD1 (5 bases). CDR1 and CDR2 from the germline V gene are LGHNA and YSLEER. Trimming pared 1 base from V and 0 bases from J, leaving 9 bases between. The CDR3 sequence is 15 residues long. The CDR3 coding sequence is TGCGCCAGCAGCCAAGGTGGGGCATCTAACTATGGCTACACCTTC. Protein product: CASSQGGASNYGYTF.

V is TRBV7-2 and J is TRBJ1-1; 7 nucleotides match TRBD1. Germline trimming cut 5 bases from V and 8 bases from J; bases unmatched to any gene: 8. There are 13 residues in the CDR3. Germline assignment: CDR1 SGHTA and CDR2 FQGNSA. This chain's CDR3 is CASSLLDRNEAFF. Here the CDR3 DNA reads TGTGCCAGCAGCCTACTGGACAGGAACGAAGCTTTCTTT.

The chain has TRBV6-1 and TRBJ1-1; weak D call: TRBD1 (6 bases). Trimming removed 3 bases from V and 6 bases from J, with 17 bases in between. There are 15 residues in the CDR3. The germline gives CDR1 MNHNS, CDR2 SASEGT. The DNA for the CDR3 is TGTGCCAGCAGTGAGCCCGGGACATGGGCTGCTGAAGCTTTCTTT. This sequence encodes CASSEPGTWAAEAFF.

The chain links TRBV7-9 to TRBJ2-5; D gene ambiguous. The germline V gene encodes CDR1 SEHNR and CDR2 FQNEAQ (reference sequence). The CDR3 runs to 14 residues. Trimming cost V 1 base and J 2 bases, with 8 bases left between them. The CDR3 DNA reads TGTGCCAGCAGCTTAGGGGCAGTGCAAGAGACCCAGTACTTC. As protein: CASSLGAVQETQYF.

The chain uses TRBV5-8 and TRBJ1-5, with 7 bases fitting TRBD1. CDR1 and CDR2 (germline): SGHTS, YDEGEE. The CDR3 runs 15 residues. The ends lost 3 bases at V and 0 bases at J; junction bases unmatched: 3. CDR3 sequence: CASSWDSDSNQPQHF. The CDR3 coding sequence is TGTGCCAGCAGCTGGGACAGCGATAGCAATCAGCCCCAGCATTTT.

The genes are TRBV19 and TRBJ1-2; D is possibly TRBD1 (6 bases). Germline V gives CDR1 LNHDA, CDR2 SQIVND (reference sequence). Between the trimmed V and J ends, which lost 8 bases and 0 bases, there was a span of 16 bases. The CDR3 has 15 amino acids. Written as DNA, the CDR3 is TGTGCCAGTGGAAAACAGGGCCGCTCTAACTATGGCTACACCTTC. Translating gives CASGKQGRSNYGYTF.

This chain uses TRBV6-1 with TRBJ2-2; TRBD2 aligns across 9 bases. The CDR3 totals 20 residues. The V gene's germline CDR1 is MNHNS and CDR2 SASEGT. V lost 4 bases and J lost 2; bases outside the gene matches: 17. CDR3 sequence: CASSARTQASGGPNTGELFF. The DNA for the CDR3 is TGTGCCAGCAGTGCCAGGACTCAGGCGAGCGGGGGGCCTAACACCGGGGAGCTGTTTTTT.

The CDR3 coding sequence is TGCGCCAGCAGCCAGGGACAAACGAACACTGAAGCTTTCTTT. This gives the protein CASSQGQTNTEAFF. The chain joins TRBV4-1 to TRBJ1-1, with D possibly being TRBD1 (6 bases). CDR1 MGHRA and CDR2 YSYEKL come from the germline V gene. This CDR3 contains 14 residues. Trimming stripped 3 bases from V and 1 base from J, with 9 bases between.

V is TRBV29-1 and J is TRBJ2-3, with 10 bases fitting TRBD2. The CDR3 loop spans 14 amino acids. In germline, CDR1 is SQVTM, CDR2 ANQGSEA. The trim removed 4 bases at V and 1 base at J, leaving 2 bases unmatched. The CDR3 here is CSVASGSGTDTQYF. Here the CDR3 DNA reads TGCAGCGTTGCTAGCGGGAGTGGCACAGATACGCAGTATTTT.

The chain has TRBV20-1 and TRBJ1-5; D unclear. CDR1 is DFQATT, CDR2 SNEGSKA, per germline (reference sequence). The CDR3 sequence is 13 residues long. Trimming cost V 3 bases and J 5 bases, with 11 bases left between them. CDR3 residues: CSASDGTDQPQHF. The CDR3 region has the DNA TGCAGTGCTAGTGATGGCACAGATCAGCCCCAGCATTTT.

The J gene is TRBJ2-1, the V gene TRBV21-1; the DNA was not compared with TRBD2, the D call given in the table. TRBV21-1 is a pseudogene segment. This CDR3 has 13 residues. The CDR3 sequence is CASSTHRGAGGFF. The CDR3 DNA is TGTGCCAGCAGCACCCACAGGGGCGCGGGGGGGTTCTTC.

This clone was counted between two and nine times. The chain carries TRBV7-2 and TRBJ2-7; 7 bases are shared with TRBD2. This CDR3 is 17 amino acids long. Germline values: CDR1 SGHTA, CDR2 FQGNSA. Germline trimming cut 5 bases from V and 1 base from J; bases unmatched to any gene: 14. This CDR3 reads CASSPPVGLAVSYEQYF. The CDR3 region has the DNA TGTGCCAGCAGCCCCCCCGTGGGCCTAGCGGTATCCTACGAGCAGTACTTC.